This record concerns one TCR beta chain sequence. This clonotype was counted many times. Its antigen is not yet known. Base-call qualities are not available, and no considerably larger clone is one nucleotide away. The method was 5' RACE. Sequencing was carried out with an Illumina HiSeq 2000. Template switching introduced a universal primer binding site; the final cDNA contained a unique molecular identifier, enabling accurate counting of TCR cDNA molecules. First-strand cDNA for TCR alpha and beta chains was synthesized from specific primers in the conserved constant-segment region. Each cDNA library was double barcoded, with a SMART-Mk sample barcode plus Illumina barcodes, to control for contamination. TruSeq adapter sequences along with Illumina sample barcodes were introduced in two successive PCR steps. TCR alpha and beta cDNA libraries were sequenced on the Illumina HiSeq platform with custom primers. Regarding the original processing steps: MiGEC processed the raw reads to extract unique molecular identifiers, while MiXCR was used to determine the CDR3 positions. For each individual, recombination models were inferred using an EM algorithm with the repgenHMM and IGoR tools. Shared clonotypes were analyzed with the tcR package in R, and sharing was normalized by the product of cloneset sizes. To study raw recombination free of thymic and clonal selection effects, out-of-frame nonproductive sequences were analyzed. The public sequencing data were trimmed at Q25 with fastp and processed into clonotypes with MiXCR by TCRdb, which kept only in-frame beta chains. Every entry covers one CDR3 protein and lists the most common genes and DNA from its rows. These V and J calls originate from TCRdb's pipeline instead of the authors' own analysis. The sample table contains under 350,000 distinct CDR3 sequences; only one count was recorded for roughly 9.7% of them. The ten biggest clones cover roughly 7% of the sample.

The source of the sample is a study of identical twins (dated by TCRdb to 2016 to 2017). In terms of the full investigation: TCR alpha and beta repertoires from monozygotic twins, unrelated adults of various ages and cord blood were deep-sequenced to test whether fetal clonotypes persist. Replicate twin experiments were performed at different times using different library preparation protocols to rule out contamination. Findings and caveats that apply to the study as a whole: Zero-insertion analyses could be partly confounded by invariant T cells such as MAIT and iNKT, though diverse VJ usage argued against such confounding for most clonotypes. The excess sharing between twins in beta out-of-frame sequences was weaker because fewer shared sequences reduced the signal-to-noise ratio. Because the same donors could not be followed over many years, conclusions were based on cross-sectional statistical analysis. In monozygotic twins, recombination models systematically underestimated out-of-frame TCR alpha sharing, but the models matched the sharing seen between unrelated individuals. Fewer insertions were carried by abundant cord blood beta clonotypes, a similar but weaker trend appeared in young adult naive repertoires, and no such trend appeared in memory repertoires. Compared with coincidental sharing between unrelated individuals, out-of-frame TCR alpha sequences shared between twins had an excess of sequences with low generation probability.

Every donor in the study was a healthy Caucasian. Three pairs of female monozygotic twins, all aged roughly 18 to 30 years, made up the twin cohort. CD4+ and CD8+ T cell populations were isolated with positive isolation kits from Invitrogen. The same data also went into a second study, on yellow fever vaccine responses in identical twins. The second investigation adds: According to the authors, in identical twins the way T cells responded to vaccination appeared partly convergent and partly personalized. In identical twins, the study followed T cell clones that responded to the vaccine with precision.

The clonotype was recovered from a young woman in good health. Sequencing was performed on CD8+ T cells sorted from blood.

This receptor carries the CDR3 CASSPKIAGSYYNEQFF. The bases read TGCGCCAGCAGCCCAAAGATAGCGGGGAGTTACTACAATGAGCAGTTCTTC. The chain joins TRBV5-1 to TRBJ2-1; 8 bases in the junction line up with TRBD2. Trimming removed 4 bases from V and 3 bases from J; the gene matches leave 12 bases unexplained. The germline V gene specifies SGHRS as CDR1 and YFSETQ as CDR2. The CDR3, cysteine through phenylalanine, is 17 amino acids long. Only the CDR3 region is kept as DNA, spanning 51 bases read in frame from base 1.